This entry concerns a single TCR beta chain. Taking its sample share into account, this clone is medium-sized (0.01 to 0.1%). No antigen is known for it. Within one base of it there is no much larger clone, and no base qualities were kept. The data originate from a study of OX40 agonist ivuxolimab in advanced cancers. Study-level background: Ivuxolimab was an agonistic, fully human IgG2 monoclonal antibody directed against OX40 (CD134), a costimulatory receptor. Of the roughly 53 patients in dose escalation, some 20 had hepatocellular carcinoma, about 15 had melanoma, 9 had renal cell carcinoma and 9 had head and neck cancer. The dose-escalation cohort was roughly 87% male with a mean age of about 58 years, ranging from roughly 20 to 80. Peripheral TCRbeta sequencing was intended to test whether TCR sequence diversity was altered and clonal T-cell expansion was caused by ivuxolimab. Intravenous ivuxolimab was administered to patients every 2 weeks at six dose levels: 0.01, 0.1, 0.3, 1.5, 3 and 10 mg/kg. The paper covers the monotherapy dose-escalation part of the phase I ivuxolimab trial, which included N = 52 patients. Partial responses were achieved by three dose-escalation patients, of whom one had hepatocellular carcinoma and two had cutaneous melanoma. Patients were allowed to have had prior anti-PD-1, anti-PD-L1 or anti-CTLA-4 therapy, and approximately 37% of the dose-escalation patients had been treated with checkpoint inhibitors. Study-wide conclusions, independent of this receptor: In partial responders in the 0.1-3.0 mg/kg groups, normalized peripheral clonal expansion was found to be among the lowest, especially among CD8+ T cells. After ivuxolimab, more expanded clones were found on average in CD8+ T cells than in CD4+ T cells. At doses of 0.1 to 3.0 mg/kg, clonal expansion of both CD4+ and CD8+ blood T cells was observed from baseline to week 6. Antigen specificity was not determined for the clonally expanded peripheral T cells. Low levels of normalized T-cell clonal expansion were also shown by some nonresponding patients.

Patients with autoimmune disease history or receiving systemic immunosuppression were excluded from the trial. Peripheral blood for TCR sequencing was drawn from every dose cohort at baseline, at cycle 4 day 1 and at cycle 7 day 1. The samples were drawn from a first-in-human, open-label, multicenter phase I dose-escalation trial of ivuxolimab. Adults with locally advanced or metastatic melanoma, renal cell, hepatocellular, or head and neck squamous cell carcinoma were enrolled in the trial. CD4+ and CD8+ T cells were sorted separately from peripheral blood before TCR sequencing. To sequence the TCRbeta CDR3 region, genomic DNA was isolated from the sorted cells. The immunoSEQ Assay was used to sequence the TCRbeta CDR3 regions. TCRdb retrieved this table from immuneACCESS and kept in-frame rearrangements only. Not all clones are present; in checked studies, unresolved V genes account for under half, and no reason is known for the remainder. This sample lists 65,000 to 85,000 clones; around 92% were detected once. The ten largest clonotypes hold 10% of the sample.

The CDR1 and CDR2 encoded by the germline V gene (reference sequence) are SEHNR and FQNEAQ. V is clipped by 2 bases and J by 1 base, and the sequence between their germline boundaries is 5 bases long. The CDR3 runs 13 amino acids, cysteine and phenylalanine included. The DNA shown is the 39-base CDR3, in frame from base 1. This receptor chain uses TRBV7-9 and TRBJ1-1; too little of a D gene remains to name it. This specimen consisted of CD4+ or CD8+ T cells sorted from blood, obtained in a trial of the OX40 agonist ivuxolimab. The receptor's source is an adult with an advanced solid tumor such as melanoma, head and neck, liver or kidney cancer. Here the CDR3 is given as CASSLWGNTEAFF. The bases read TGTGCCAGCAGCTTATGGGGGAACACTGAAGCTTTCTTT. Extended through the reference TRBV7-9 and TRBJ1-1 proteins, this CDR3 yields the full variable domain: DTGVSQNPRHKITKRGQNVTFRCDPISEHNRLYWYRQTLGQGPEFLTYFQNEAQLEKSRLLSDRFSAERPKGSFSTLEIQRTEQGDSAMYLCASSLWGNTEAFFGQGTRLTVV.